This is a list of T cell receptor beta chains from one sample in a study of cytomegalovirus exposure and HLA in healthy donors. The method was immunoSEQ multiplex PCR; TCRdb's version includes in-frame clones alone and lacks a portion of them. The sample shows 150,000 to 200,000 clones, approximately 82% of them seen only once. Sequenced input: PBMCs. The source of these receptors is a male donor in good health and CMV-seronegative. Both conserved end residues are part of each CDR3. The D gene is left open where the match is weak. Not all rows give a size; the values are once, few, many and, for expanded clones, a class.

TRBV9	.	TRBJ2-5	.	TGTGCCAGCAGTTCCACAACCCAGGGGGGAGAGACCCAGTACTTC	CASSSTTQGGETQYF
TRBV5-6	.	TRBJ1-6	few	TGTGCCAGCAGCTTGGGTAGCTCACCCCTCCACTTT	CASSLGSSPLHF
TRBV5-4	.	TRBJ1-2	few	TGTGCCAGCAGCTTGGAAGCCCAGGCCCGGACTAACTATGGCTACACCTTC	CASSLEAQARTNYGYTF
TRBV5-1	.	TRBJ2-5	.	TGCGCCAGCAGCCTACAGGGAAAAGAGACCCAGTACTTC	CASSLQGKETQYF
TRBV5-1	.	TRBJ2-6	few	TGCGCCAGCAGCTTGGGGCAGGGTGCTGGGGCCAACGTCCTGACTTTC	CASSLGQGAGANVLTF
TRBV23-1	.	TRBJ1-2	.	TGCGCCAGCAGTCAACCCCGGGGGATGATCCCCTTTACTAACTATGGCTACACCTTC	CASSQPRGMIPFTNYGYTF
TRBV5-5	TRBD1	TRBJ1-2	few	TGTGCCAGCAACCAAGCGGGGACAGGGTTAGGAGATGGCTACACCTTC	CASNQAGTGLGDGYTF
TRBV18	TRBD1	TRBJ2-3	.	TGTGCCAGCTCACCTCGGACAGGGGGCTCTGTAGATACGCAGTATTTT	CASSPRTGGSVDTQYF
TRBV5-6	.	TRBJ2-3	.	TGTGCCAGCAGCTTTGGGGGGGCGACAGATACGCAGTATTTT	CASSFGGATDTQYF
TRBV29-1	TRBD2	TRBJ2-3	once	TGCAGCGTTGGGCACCTTAGCGGGAGCCTAAGCACAGATACGCAGTATTTT	CSVGHLSGSLSTDTQYF
TRBV5-6	TRBD1	TRBJ2-4	.	TGTGCCAGCAGCTTGGCTCAGGGGGCCGGAAACATTCAGTACTTC	CASSLAQGAGNIQYF
TRBV6-4	TRBD2	TRBJ2-3	.	TGTGCCAGCAGTGAGACTAGCTCCACAGATACGCAGTATTTT	CASSETSSTDTQYF
TRBV7-2	TRBD1	TRBJ1-1	.	TGTGCCAGCAGCTTAGTGGACAGGGGGGGGGCTTTCTTT	CASSLVDRGGAFF
TRBV4-1	.	TRBJ2-7	.	TGCGCCAGCAGCCAAGTTTCCGGTTCTGGCGAGCAGTACTTC	CASSQVSGSGEQYF
TRBV15	.	TRBJ1-3	.	TGTGCCACCAGCACAGGGCGAGGAAACACCATATATTTT	CATSTGRGNTIYF
TRBV15	.	TRBJ1-2	.	TGTGCCACCAGCAGAGATTGGGGGGACTATGTCTACACCTTC	CATSRDWGDYVYTF
TRBV5-4	TRBD2	TRBJ2-2	.	TGTGCCAGCAGCTTAGGACTAGTGAACACCGGGGAGCTGTTTTTT	CASSLGLVNTGELFF
TRBV5-4	TRBD1	TRBJ2-3	.	TGTGCCAGCAGCTCTCGACAGGGCCCAGATACGCAGTATTTT	CASSSRQGPDTQYF
TRBV29-1	TRBD2	TRBJ2-7	.	TGCAGCGTTGCAGCGGGATCCCTCTACGAGCAGTACTTC	CSVAAGSLYEQYF
TRBV18	.	TRBJ2-1	.	TGTGCCAGCTCACCGAGGAGCGCCGTCTACAATGAGCAGTTCTTC	CASSPRSAVYNEQFF
TRBV5-1	TRBD1	TRBJ2-2	.	TGCGCCAGCAGCTGGGCCCGACAGGGGGCGGCCTCGAACACCGGGGAGCTGTTTTTT	CASSWARQGAASNTGELFF
TRBV7-9	.	TRBJ2-7	.	TGTGCCAGCAGCTTAGGGGGCCCCTACGAGCAGTACTTC	CASSLGGPYEQYF
TRBV4-1	.	TRBJ1-3	few	TGCGCCAGCAGCGCCCCATTACAGGGAAACACCATATATTTT	CASSAPLQGNTIYF
TRBV7-9	TRBD2	TRBJ2-7	.	TGTGCCAGCAGCCCATCGGGGGGGACGGAAGAGCAGTACTTC	CASSPSGGTEEQYF
TRBV5-6	.	TRBJ2-1	.	TGTGCCAGCAGCTTGGGCCCAGGGAAGGGTGAGCAGTTCTTC	CASSLGPGKGEQFF
TRBV4-3	.	TRBJ1-1	.	TGCGCCAGCAGCCAAACACGGAGCTCAACTGAAGCTTTCTTT	CASSQTRSSTEAFF
TRBV4-3	.	TRBJ2-1	few	TGCGCCAGCAGCCAAGACAAGGAGGGGTACAATGAGCAGTTCTTC	CASSQDKEGYNEQFF
TRBV29-1	.	TRBJ2-5	.	TGCAGCGTGCAGGGGTTGGGACAAGAGACCCAGTACTTC	CSVQGLGQETQYF
TRBV28	TRBD1	TRBJ1-2	few	TGTGCCAGCAGGCCGGACAGGACCTATGGCTACACCTTC	CASRPDRTYGYTF
TRBV5-6	TRBD1	TRBJ2-5	.	TGTGCCAGCAGCTTGCCCGGACAGGGCCGAGAGACCCAGTACTTC	CASSLPGQGRETQYF
TRBV12-5	.	TRBJ2-7	few	TGTGCTAGTGGTCAGCCGGACTTTTCCTACGAGCAGTACTTC	CASGQPDFSYEQYF
TRBV5-1	TRBD1	TRBJ2-1	.	TGCGCCAGCAGGTTGCCCCACGGGACAGTGTACAATGAGCAGTTCTTC	CASRLPHGTVYNEQFF
TRBV5-4	.	TRBJ2-3	.	TGTGCCAGCAGCTTGGATCGGGGTACCACAGATACGCAGTATTTT	CASSLDRGTTDTQYF
TRBV7-2	TRBD2	TRBJ2-7	few	TGTGCCAGCAGCTTACTGAGCCTAGCGGGGGGCGCCTCCTACGAGCAGTACTTC	CASSLLSLAGGASYEQYF
TRBV18	TRBD2	TRBJ2-7	.	TGTGCCAGCTCAATGCGGGTAGCGGGAGAGGGAGCCTACGAGCAGTACTTC	CASSMRVAGEGAYEQYF
TRBV5-6	.	TRBJ2-5	.	TGTGCCAGCAGCTTGGCAGGGTTGGAGACCCAGTACTTC	CASSLAGLETQYF
TRBV9	TRBD2	TRBJ2-5	.	TGTGCCAGCAGCGGGGGATCCACGGGGGGTGCCCAAGAGACCCAGTACTTC	CASSGGSTGGAQETQYF
TRBV29-1	.	TRBJ2-6	.	TGCAGCGTTGGTGGGACACAGAGCTCTGGGGCCAACGTCCTGACTTTC	CSVGGTQSSGANVLTF
TRBV9	TRBD1	TRBJ1-3	.	TGTGCCAGCAGCGCCGCCGGGACAGGCTCTGGAAACACCATATATTTT	CASSAAGTGSGNTIYF
TRBV28	.	TRBJ1-2	.	TGTGCCAGCAGTCCGGGTACCAAATACTATGGCTACACCTTC	CASSPGTKYYGYTF
TRBV6-1	TRBD1	TRBJ1-6	.	TGTGCCACACGGACAGGCGATAATTCACCCCTCCACTTT	CATRTGDNSPLHF
TRBV7-2	.	TRBJ2-7	.	TGTGCCAGCAGCTTAGCGCGGGCAAACGAGCAGTACTTC	CASSLARANEQYF
TRBV4-3	.	TRBJ2-3	.	TGCGCCAGCAGCCAAGATGGGCGGGATAGGCCCACAGATACGCAGTATTTT	CASSQDGRDRPTDTQYF
TRBV5-1	TRBD1	TRBJ2-5	.	TGCGCCACCGGGACAGGGCGGTGGGGAGAGACCCAGTACTTC	CATGTGRWGETQYF
TRBV5-1	TRBD1	TRBJ1-2	few	TGCGCCAGCAGCCCAACCGGGGACAGGGGGGGCTATGGCTACACCTTC	CASSPTGDRGGYGYTF
TRBV2	.	TRBJ2-7	many	TGTGCCAGCAGTCCTAGAGACTACGAGCAGTACTTC	CASSPRDYEQYF
TRBV7-2	.	TRBJ1-1	.	TGTGCCAGCAGCTTATATGAGCCTGCAAACACTGAAGCTTTCTTT	CASSLYEPANTEAFF
TRBV5-1	TRBD1	TRBJ1-2	.	TGCGCCAGCAGCCCCGACAGGGGAGAGTATGGCTACACCTTC	CASSPDRGEYGYTF
TRBV7-2	.	TRBJ2-7	.	TGTGCCAGCAGCTTAGGGCCAGGTCCCTACGAGCAGTACTTC	CASSLGPGPYEQYF
TRBV6-5	TRBD2	TRBJ2-5	.	TGTGCCAGCGGATCTAGCGGACCTGGGGAGACCCAGTACTTC	CASGSSGPGETQYF